Below are 8 T cell receptor beta chains sequenced from a single sample in a study of T cells in localized non-small cell lung cancer. Measured with immunoSEQ multiplex PCR; TCRdb has only the in-frame clones, and not every one. The data hold 100,000 to 150,000 clones, with more than 80% observed a single time. The starting material was peripheral blood, obtained before any cancer treatment. These receptors originate from a female donor over 55 with stage I lung adenocarcinoma.

The rearrangement links TRBV7-3 to TRBJ2-1, with TRBD1 as a possible D gene (6 bases). This CDR3 spans 16 amino acids. Per germline, CDR1 SGHTA and CDR2 FQGTGA. V was trimmed by 4 bases and J by 6 bases, leaving 19 bases between them. Here the CDR3 reads CASSSAGTMRSNEQFF. CDR3 nucleotides: TGTGCCAGCAGCTCCGCCGGGACAATGAGGAGCAATGAGCAGTTCTTC.

This chain joins TRBV6-1 and TRBJ1-3, with D uncertain. CDR1 is MNHNS and CDR2 is SASEGT in the germline V gene. V gave up 6 bases and J gave up 7 bases, with 10 bases separating them. This CDR3 is 12 amino acids long. The CDR3 is CASSPIANTIYF. The CDR3 DNA reads as TGTGCCAGCAGCCCGATTGCCAACACCATATATTTT.

Only a few counts were recorded for this clone. The chain is built from TRBV29-1 and TRBJ1-1, with D unclear. Germline CDR1 reads SQVTM; CDR2 reads ANQGSEA. Deletions cut 5 bases from V and 2 bases from J, with 9 bases between. The CDR3 runs to 12 residues. Written as DNA, the CDR3 is TGCAGCGTTTGGCAGACTAACACTGAAGCTTTCTTT. Protein product: CSVWQTNTEAFF.

This clone occurred once. This rearrangement joins TRBV9 to TRBJ1-4; TRBD1 agrees at 7 bases. This CDR3 is 13 amino acids long. With V trimmed by 4 bases and J by 8 bases, 5 bases remained unmatched. Germline CDR1 SGDLS, CDR2 YYNGEE. The CDR3 sequence: CASSQGGGEKLFF. In DNA form, the CDR3 reads TGTGCCAGCAGCCAGGGGGGTGGGGAAAAACTGTTTTTT. The full variable domain, rest sourced from reference TRBV9 and TRBJ1-4, is DSGVTQTPKHLITATGQRVTLRCSPRSGDLSVYWYQQSLDQGLQFLIQYYNGEERAKGNILERFSAQQFPDLHSELNLSSLELGDSALYFCASSQGGGEKLFFGSGTQLSVL.

This chain joins TRBV2 and TRBJ2-1; 13 bases match TRBD2. Germline CDR1 reads SNHLY; CDR2 reads FYNNEI. Trimming at V came to 6 bases and at J to 5 bases, leaving 4 bases not matched to a gene. The CDR3 spans 15 residues. For the CDR3, the DNA is TGTGCCAGCAGCCCCGGGACTAGCGGGGACAATGAGCAGTTCTTC. It translates to CASSPGTSGDNEQFF.

V is TRBV5-4 and J is TRBJ2-3, with 9 positions matching TRBD1. The germline CDR1 and CDR2 sequences are SGHNT and YYREEE (reference sequence). The CDR3 runs 16 residues. After removal of 0 bases from V and 1 base from J, the junction contained 3 bases not matched to a gene. The CDR3 region is CASSLGRDRGTDTQYF. CDR3 bases: TGTGCCAGCAGCTTGGGCCGGGACAGGGGCACAGATACGCAGTATTTT.

V gene TRBV7-3 combines with J gene TRBJ2-1; tentatively, D is TRBD2 (5 bases). The germline gives CDR1 SGHTA, CDR2 FQGTGA. Trimming removed 5 bases at V and 5 bases at J, with 16 bases between. The CDR3 spans 15 residues. CDR3 residues: CASSPKVGGNNEQFF. The CDR3 nucleotides read TGTGCCAGCAGCCCCAAGGTCGGAGGTAACAATGAGCAGTTCTTC.

V usage is TRBV7-2 and J usage is TRBJ1-1, with a weak D call TRBD1 (5 bases). The CDR3 length is 14 residues. Trimming left V 2 bases short and J 5 bases short, with 12 bases between. The germline V gene encodes CDR1 SGHTA and CDR2 FQGNSA. CDR3 protein: CASSLMGVGTEAFF. Here the CDR3 DNA reads TGTGCCAGCAGCTTAATGGGGGTAGGGACTGAAGCTTTCTTT.